These 10 T cell receptor beta chains originate from one sample sequenced in a study of blood T cell repertoires in COVID-19. TCRdb's table, derived via immunoSEQ multiplex PCR, lists solely in-frame clones and lacks some. Of some 80,000 clones detected, around three quarters appear once; the ten largest clones hold about 20%. The sample was peripheral blood. Source of these receptors: a woman older than 75 with active or convalescent COVID-19.

This chain connects TRBV9 to TRBJ1-5; 8 positions match TRBD1. From germline, CDR1 is SGDLS and CDR2 YYNGEE. The CDR3 is 14 amino acids. Trimming at V came to 3 bases and at J to 6 bases, leaving 5 bases not matched to a gene. CDR3 in amino acids: CASSATGGAQPQHF. Written as DNA, the CDR3 is TGTGCCAGCAGCGCAACAGGGGGTGCTCAGCCCCAGCATTTT.

The chain couples TRBV4-1 to TRBJ2-3, with 12 nucleotides matching TRBD1. CDR1 and CDR2 from the germline V gene are MGHRA and YSYEKL. The CDR3 has 17 amino acids. The ends lost 0 bases at V and 6 bases at J; junction bases unmatched: 7. The CDR3 region is CASSQDPGTGGLDTQYF. The CDR3 DNA reads as TGCGCCAGCAGCCAAGATCCCGGGACAGGGGGCTTGGATACGCAGTATTTT.

This chain uses TRBV25-1 with TRBJ2-5; unclear D gene. The germline gives CDR1 MGHDK, CDR2 SYGVNS. This CDR3 has 14 residues. Between the trimmed V and J ends, which lost 4 bases and 1 base, there was a span of 10 bases. As DNA, the CDR3 is TGTGCCAGCAGTGGAGAGGAATCCCAAGAGACCCAGTACTTC. Amino acid sequence: CASSGEESQETQYF.

The chain recombines TRBV10-1 with TRBJ2-7, with 12 bases lining up with TRBD2. The trim removed 9 bases at V and 4 bases at J, leaving 7 bases unmatched. Germline-derived CDR1 and CDR2 are WNHNN and SYGVQD (reference sequence). The CDR3 loop spans 14 amino acids. The CDR3 region is CASSGTSGLYEQYF. For the CDR3, the DNA is TGCGCCAGTTCGGGGACTAGCGGGCTATACGAGCAGTACTTC.

The rearrangement uses TRBV7-2 and TRBJ1-2; a weak D match, TRBD1 (5 bases). Germline CDR1 and CDR2: SGHTA and FQGNSA. The CDR3 has 15 amino acids. With 1 base removed from V and 5 bases from J, the gap between germline ends came to 14 bases. CDR3: CASSLGGEDRYGYTF. In nucleotides, the CDR3 is TGTGCCAGCAGCTTAGGGGGCGAGGATAGGTATGGCTACACCTTC.

The V and J genes are TRBV7-9 and TRBJ1-2, with 9 bases identical to TRBD1. Germline CDR1 is SEHNR and CDR2 is FQNEAQ (reference sequence). The CDR3 has 14 amino acids. V shed 5 bases and J 6 bases; nucleotides not matched to a gene: 7. This chain's CDR3 is CASSASGQGNGYTF. The CDR3, as DNA: TGTGCCAGCAGCGCAAGCGGACAGGGGAATGGCTACACCTTC.

The chain has TRBV29-1 and TRBJ2-2; D gene ambiguous. The ends were cut back, 6 bases at V and 1 base at J, with 12 bases in the middle. The CDR3 has 14 amino acids. Germline V gives CDR1 SQVTM, CDR2 ANQGSEA. The CDR3 protein is CSVRATVNTGELFF. The CDR3 DNA follows: TGCAGCGTCCGAGCTACAGTGAACACCGGGGAGCTGTTTTTT.

V gene TRBV5-1 combines with J gene TRBJ2-5; 8 bases line up with TRBD2. Trimming removed 4 bases from V and 2 bases from J; junction bases left unmatched: 1. CDR1 and CDR2 (germline): SGHRS, YFSETQ. The CDR3 has 13 residues. The DNA of the CDR3 is TGCGCCAGCAGCCGGGGGGGTCAAGAGACCCAGTACTTC. It specifies CASSRGGQETQYF.

The chain employs TRBV4-1 and TRBJ1-2; D unclear. CDR1 and CDR2 (germline): MGHRA, YSYEKL. The CDR3 runs to 14 residues. The V end lost 0 bases, the J end lost 2 bases, and 7 bases lay between the germline ends. DNA of the CDR3: TGCGCCAGCAGCCAAGAGTGGAGGAACTATGGCTACACCTTC. This gives the protein CASSQEWRNYGYTF.

The chain links TRBV28 to TRBJ2-2, with TRBD1 matching 9 bases. The germline V gene has CDR1 MDHEN and CDR2 SYDVKM. The ends lost 6 bases at V and 6 bases at J; junction bases unmatched: 11. The CDR3 is 16 residues long. The chain's CDR3 is CASSLAGQGSPGELFF. DNA for the CDR3: TGTGCCAGCAGCTTAGCCGGACAGGGGTCCCCCGGGGAGCTGTTTTTT.